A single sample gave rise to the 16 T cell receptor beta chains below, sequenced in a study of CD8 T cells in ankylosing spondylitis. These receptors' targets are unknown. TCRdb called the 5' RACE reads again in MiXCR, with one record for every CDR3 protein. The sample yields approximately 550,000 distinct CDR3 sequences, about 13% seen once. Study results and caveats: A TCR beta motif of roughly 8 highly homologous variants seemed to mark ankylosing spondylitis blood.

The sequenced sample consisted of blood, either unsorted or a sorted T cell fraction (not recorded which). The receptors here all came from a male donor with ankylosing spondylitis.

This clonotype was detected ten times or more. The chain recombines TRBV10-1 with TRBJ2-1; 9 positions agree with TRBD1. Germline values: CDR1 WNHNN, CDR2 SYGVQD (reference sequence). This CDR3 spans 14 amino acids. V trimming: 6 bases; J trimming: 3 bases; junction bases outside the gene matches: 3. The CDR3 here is CASRLDRGYNEQFF. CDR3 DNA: TGCGCCAGCAGATTGGACAGGGGCTACAATGAGCAGTTCTTC.

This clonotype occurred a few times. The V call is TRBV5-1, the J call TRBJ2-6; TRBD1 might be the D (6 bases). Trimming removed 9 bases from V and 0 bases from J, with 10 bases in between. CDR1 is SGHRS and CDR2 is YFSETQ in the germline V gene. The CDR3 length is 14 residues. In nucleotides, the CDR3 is TGCGCCACCAAGGGGGACTCTGGGGCCAACGTCCTGACTTTC. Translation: CATKGDSGANVLTF.

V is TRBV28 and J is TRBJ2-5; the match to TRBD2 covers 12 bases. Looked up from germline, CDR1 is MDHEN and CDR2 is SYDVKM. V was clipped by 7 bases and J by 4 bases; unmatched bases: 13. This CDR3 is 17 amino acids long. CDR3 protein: CASKPGLAGLTGETQYF. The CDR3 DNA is TGTGCCAGCAAGCCGGGACTAGCGGGCCTAACGGGAGAGACCCAGTACTTC.

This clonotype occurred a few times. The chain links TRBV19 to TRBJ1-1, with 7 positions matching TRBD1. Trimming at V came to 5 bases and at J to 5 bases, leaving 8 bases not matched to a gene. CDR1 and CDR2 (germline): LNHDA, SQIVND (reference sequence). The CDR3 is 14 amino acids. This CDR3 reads CASSLGQKWTEAFF. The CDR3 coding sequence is TGTGCCAGTAGTCTGGGACAGAAGTGGACTGAAGCTTTCTTT.

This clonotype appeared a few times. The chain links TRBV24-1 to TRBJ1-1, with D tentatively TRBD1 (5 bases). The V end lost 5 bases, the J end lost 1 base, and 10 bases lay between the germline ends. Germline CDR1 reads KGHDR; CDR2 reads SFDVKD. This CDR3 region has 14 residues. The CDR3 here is CATSGPRGNTEAFF. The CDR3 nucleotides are TGTGCCACCAGTGGGCCGAGGGGGAACACTGAAGCTTTCTTT.

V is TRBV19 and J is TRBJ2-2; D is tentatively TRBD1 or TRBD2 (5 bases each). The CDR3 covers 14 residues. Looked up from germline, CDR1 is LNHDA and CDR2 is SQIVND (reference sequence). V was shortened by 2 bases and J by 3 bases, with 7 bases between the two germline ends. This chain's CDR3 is CASSIRGDTGELFF. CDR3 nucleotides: TGTGCCAGTAGTATACGAGGGGACACCGGGGAGCTGTTTTTT.

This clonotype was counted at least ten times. In DNA form, the CDR3 reads TGTGCCAGCAGTGAAGGGCAGGGAGCAGATACGCAGTATTTT. Translated: CASSEGQGADTQYF. V gene TRBV6-4 combines with J gene TRBJ2-3; D is perhaps TRBD1 or TRBD2 (5 bases each). The V and J ends lost 3 bases and 4 bases respectively, with 11 bases between them. The CDR3 extends over 14 amino acids. Germline V gives CDR1 MRHNA, CDR2 SNTAGT.

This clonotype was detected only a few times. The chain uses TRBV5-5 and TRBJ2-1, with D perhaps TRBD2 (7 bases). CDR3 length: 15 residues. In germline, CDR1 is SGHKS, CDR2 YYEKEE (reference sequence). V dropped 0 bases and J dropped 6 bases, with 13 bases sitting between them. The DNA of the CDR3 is TGTGCCAGCAGCTTGGAGGGGGGGTTCGCCAATGAGCAGTTCTTC. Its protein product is CASSLEGGFANEQFF. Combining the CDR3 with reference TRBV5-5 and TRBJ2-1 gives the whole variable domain DAGVTQSPTHLIKTRGQQVTLRCSPISGHKSVSWYQQVLGQGPQFIFQYYEKEERGRGNFPDRFSARQFPNYSSELNVNALLLGDSALYLCASSLEGGFANEQFFGPGTRLTVL.

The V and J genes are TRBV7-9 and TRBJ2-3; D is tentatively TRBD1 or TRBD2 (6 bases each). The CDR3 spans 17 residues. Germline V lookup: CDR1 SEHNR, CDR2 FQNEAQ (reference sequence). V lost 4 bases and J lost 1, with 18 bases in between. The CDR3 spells CASSSTGASERTDTQYF. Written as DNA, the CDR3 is TGTGCCAGCAGCTCAACGGGGGCTAGCGAACGCACAGATACGCAGTATTTT.

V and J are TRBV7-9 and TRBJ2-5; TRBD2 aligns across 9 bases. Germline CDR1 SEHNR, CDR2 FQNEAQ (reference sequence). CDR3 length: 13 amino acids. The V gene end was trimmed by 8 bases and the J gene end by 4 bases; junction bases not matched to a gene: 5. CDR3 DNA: TGTGCCAGCCAGGGTAGCGGGAGAGAGACCCAGTACTTC. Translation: CASQGSGRETQYF.

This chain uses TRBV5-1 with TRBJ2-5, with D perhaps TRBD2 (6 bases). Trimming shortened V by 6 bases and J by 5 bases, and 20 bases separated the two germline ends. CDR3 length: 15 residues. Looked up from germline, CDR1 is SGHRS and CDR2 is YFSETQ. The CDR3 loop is CASTRGSDRVETQYF. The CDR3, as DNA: TGCGCCAGCACCCGGGGGTCCGATCGGGTGGAGACCCAGTACTTC.

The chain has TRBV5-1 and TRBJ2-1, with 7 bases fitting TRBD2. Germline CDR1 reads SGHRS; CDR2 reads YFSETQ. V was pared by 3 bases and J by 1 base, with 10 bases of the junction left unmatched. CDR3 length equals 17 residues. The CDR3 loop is CASSWGGGMVSYNEQFF. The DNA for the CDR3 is TGCGCCAGCAGCTGGGGGGGAGGGATGGTTTCCTACAATGAGCAGTTCTTC. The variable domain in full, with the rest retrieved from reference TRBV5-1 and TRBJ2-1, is KAGVTQTPRYLIKTRGQQVTLSCSPISGHRSVSWYQQTPGQGLQFLFEYFSETQRNKGNFPGRFSGRQFSNSRSEMNVSTLELGDSALYLCASSWGGGMVSYNEQFFGPGTRLTVL.

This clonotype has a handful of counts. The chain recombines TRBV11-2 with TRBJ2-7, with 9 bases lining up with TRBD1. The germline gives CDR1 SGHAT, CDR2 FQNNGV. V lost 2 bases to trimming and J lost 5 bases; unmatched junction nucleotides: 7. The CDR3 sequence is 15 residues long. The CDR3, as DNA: TGTGCCAGCAGCTTAACAGGACAGGGGACCCACGAGCAGTACTTC. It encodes CASSLTGQGTHEQYF.

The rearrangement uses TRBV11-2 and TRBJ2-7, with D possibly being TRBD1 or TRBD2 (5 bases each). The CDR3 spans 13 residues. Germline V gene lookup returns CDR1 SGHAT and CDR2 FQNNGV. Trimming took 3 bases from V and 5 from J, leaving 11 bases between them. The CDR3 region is CASSFWGIDEQYF. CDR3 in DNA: TGTGCCAGCAGCTTTTGGGGGATCGACGAGCAGTACTTC.

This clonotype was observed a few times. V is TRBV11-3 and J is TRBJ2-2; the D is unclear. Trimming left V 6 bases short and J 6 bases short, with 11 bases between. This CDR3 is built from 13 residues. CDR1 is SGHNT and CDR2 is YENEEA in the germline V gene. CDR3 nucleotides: TGTGCCAGCAGTCGCAAGGGTGCCGGGGAGCTGTTTTTT. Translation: CASSRKGAGELFF.

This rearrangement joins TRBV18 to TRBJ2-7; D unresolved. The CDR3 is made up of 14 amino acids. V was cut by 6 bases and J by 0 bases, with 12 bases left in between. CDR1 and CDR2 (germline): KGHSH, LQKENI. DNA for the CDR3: TGTGCCAGCTCTCCAAGGCTAGTCTCCTACGAGCAGTACTTC. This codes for CASSPRLVSYEQYF.